This paragraph covers one T cell receptor beta chain sequence. The data were obtained in a study of blood T cell repertoires in COVID-19. The CDR3 spans 14 residues. Trimming took 8 bases from V and 3 from J; bases not matched to a gene: 7. The germline V gene encodes CDR1 LGHDT and CDR2 YNNKEL (reference sequence). This table comes from immunoSEQ multiplex PCR, and its TCRdb copy is limited to in-frame clones, with some not included. The table has 300,000 to 400,000 clones, over 75% seen once. This receptor was obtained from a woman in her twenties or thirties with acute COVID-19. The rearrangement links TRBV3-1 (or the pseudogene TRBV3-2) to TRBJ2-7; 10 bases are shared with TRBD1. The sample taken for sequencing was PBMCs or T cells enriched from blood (not recorded which). The CDR3 loop is CASRFGTGDYEQYF. Here the CDR3 DNA reads TGTGCCAGCCGCTTCGGGACAGGGGACTACGAGCAGTACTTC.